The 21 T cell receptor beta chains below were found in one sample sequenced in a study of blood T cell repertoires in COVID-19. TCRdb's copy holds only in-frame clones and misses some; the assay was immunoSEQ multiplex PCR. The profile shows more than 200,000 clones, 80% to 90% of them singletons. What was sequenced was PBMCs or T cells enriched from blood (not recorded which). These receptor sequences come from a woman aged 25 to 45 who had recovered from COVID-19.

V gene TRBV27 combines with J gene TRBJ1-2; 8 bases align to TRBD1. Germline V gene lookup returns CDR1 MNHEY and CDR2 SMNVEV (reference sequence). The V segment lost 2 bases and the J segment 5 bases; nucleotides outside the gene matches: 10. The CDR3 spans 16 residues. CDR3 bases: TGTGCCAGCAGTTTACGTAGGACAGGGAACGCATATGGCTACACCTTC. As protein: CASSLRRTGNAYGYTF.

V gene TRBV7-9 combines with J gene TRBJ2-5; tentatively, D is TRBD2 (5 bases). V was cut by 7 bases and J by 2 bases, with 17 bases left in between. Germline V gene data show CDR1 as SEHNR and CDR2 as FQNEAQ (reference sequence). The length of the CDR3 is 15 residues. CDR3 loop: CASTPSGLGQETQYF. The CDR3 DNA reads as TGTGCCAGCACCCCCTCGGGGTTGGGTCAAGAGACCCAGTACTTC.

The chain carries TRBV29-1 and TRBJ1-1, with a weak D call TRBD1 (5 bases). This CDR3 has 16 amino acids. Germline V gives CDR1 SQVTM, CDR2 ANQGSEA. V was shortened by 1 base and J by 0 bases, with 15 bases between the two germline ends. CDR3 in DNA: TGCAGCGTTGAAGGCCCTAAGGGGTTAGTGAACACTGAAGCTTTCTTT. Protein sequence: CSVEGPKGLVNTEAFF.

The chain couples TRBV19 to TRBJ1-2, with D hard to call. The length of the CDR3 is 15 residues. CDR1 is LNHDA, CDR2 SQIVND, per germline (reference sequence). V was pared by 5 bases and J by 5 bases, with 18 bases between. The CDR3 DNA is TGTGCCAGTAGTTCTCAGATAATCGCTTTGTATGGCTACACCTTC. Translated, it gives CASSSQIIALYGYTF.

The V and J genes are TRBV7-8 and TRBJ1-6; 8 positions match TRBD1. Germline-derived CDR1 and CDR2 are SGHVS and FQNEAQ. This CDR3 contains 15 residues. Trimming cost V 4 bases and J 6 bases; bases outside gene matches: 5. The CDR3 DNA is TGTGCCAGCAGCTCTTCGGGACAGGCTAATTCACCCCTCCACTTT. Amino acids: CASSSSGQANSPLHF.

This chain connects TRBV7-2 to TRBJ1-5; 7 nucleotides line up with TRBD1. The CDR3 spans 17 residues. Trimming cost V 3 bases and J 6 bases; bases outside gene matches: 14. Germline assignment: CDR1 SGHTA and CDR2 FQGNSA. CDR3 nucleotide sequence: TGTGCCAGCAGCTTTGGCTACAGGGGAGGTTTTTCTCAGCCCCAGCATTTT. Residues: CASSFGYRGGFSQPQHF.

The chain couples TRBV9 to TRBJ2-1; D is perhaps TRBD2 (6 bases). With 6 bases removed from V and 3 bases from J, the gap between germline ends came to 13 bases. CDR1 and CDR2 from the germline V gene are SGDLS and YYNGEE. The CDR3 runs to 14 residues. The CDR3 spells CASKRRDFYNEQFF. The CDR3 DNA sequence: TGTGCCAGCAAGAGGAGGGACTTCTACAATGAGCAGTTCTTC. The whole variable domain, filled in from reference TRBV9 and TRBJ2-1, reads DSGVTQTPKHLITATGQRVTLRCSPRSGDLSVYWYQQSLDQGLQFLIQYYNGEERAKGNILERFSAQQFPDLHSELNLSSLELGDSALYFCASKRRDFYNEQFFGPGTRLTVL.

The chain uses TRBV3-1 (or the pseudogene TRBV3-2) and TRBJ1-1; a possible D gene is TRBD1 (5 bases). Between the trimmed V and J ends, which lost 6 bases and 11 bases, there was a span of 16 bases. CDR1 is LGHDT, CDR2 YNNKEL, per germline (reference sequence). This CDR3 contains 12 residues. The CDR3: CASRPERGKAFF. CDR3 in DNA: TGTGCCAGCAGACCAGAAAGGGGCAAGGCTTTCTTT.

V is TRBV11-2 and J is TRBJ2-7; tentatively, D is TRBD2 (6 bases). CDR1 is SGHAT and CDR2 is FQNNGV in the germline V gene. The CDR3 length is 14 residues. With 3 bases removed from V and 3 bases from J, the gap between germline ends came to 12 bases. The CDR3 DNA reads TGTGCCAGCAGCTTGGGGACGGGACTCTACGAGCAGTACTTC. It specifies CASSLGTGLYEQYF.

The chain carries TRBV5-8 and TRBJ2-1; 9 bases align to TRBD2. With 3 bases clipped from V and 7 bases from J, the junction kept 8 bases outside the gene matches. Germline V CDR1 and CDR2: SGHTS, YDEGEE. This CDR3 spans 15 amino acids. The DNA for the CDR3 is TGTGCCAGCAGCTACCTTCTAGCGGGATTGAATGAGCAGTTCTTC. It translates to CASSYLLAGLNEQFF.

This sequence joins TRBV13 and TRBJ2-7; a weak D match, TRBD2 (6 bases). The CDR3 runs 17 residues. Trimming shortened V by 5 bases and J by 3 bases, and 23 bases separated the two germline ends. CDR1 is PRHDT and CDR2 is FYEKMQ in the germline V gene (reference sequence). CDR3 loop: CASSPRGSGRPFYEQYF. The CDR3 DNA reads TGTGCCAGCAGCCCCAGAGGAAGTGGGAGGCCTTTCTACGAGCAGTACTTC.

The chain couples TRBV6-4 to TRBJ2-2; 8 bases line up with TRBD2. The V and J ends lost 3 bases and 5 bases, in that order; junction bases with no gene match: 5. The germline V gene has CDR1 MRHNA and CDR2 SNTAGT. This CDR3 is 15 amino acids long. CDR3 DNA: TGTGCCAGCAGTGATCTGGCTAGCGGGACCGGGGAGCTGTTTTTT. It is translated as CASSDLASGTGELFF.

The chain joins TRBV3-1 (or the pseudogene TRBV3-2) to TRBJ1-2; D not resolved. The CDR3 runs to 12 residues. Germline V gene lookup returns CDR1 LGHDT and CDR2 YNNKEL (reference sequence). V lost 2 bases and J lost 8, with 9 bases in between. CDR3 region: CASSQTHSGYTF. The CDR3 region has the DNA TGTGCCAGCAGCCAAACCCACTCAGGCTACACCTTC.

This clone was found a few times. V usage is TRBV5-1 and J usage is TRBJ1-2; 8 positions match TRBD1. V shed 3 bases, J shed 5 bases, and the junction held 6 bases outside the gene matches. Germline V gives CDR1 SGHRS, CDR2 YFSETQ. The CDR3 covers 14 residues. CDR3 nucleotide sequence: TGCGCCAGCAGCTCCGGACAGGGAGAGTATGGCTACACCTTC. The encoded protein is CASSSGQGEYGYTF. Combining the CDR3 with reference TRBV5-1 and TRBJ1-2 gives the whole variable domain KAGVTQTPRYLIKTRGQQVTLSCSPISGHRSVSWYQQTPGQGLQFLFEYFSETQRNKGNFPGRFSGRQFSNSRSEMNVSTLELGDSALYLCASSSGQGEYGYTFGSGTRLTVV.

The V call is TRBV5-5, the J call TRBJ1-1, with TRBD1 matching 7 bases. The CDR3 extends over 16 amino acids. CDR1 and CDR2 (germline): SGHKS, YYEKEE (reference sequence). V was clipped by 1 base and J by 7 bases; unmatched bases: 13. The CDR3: CASSLYSGQATGEAFF. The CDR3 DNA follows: TGTGCCAGCAGCTTGTACAGCGGACAGGCAACCGGTGAAGCTTTCTTT. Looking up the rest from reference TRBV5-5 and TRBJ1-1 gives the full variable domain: DAGVTQSPTHLIKTRGQQVTLRCSPISGHKSVSWYQQVLGQGPQFIFQYYEKEERGRGNFPDRFSARQFPNYSSELNVNALLLGDSALYLCASSLYSGQATGEAFFGQGTRLTVV.

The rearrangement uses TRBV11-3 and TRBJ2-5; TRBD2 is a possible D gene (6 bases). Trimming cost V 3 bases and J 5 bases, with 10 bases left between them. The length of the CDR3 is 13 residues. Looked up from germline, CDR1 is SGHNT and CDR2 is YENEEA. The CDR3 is CASSLGGRETQYF. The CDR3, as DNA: TGTGCCAGCAGCTTGGGAGGCCGGGAGACCCAGTACTTC.

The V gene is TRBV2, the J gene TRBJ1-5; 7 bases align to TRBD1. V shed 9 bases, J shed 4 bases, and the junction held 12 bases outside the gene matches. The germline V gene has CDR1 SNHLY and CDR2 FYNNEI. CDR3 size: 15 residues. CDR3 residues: CASSEDRPLNQPQHF. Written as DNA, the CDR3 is TGTGCCAGTTCCGAGGACAGGCCGTTGAATCAGCCCCAGCATTTT.

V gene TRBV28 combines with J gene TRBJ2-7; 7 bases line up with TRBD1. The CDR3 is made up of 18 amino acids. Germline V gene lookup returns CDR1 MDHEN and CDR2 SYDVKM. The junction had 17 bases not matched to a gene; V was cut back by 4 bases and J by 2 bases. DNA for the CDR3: TGTGCCAGCAGTTCTCTAGGGGGAAAGAGGACAGGCCCCTACGAGCAGTACTTC. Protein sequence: CASSSLGGKRTGPYEQYF.

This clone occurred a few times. The CDR3 DNA sequence: TGTGCCAGCAGCCTAAACAGGGTTTCGGGTGGCTACACCTTC. Its translation is CASSLNRVSGGYTF. The V and J genes are TRBV7-9 and TRBJ1-2; possibly TRBD1 for D (6 bases). CDR1 and CDR2 (germline): SEHNR, FQNEAQ (reference sequence). CDR3 length: 14 residues. The ends were cut back, 5 bases at V and 7 bases at J, with 17 bases in the middle.

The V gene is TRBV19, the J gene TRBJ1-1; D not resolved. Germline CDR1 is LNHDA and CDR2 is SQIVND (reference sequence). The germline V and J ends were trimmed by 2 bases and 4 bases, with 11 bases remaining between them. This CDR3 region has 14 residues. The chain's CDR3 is CASSIYGVVTEAFF. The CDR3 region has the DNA TGTGCCAGTAGTATATACGGTGTCGTCACTGAAGCTTTCTTT.

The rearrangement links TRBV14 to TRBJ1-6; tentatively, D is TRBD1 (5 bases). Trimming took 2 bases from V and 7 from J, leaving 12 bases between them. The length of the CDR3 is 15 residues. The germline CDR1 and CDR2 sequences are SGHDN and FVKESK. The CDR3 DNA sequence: TGTGCCAGCAGCCAACGACAGTCCGCGAATTCACCCCTCCACTTT. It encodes CASSQRQSANSPLHF.